The 11 T cell receptor beta chains given below trace back to one sample, sequenced in a study of blood T cells in healthy people across ages. Primed by a sample-barcoded 5' primer and a J-beta primer mix, a second PCR proceeded for 7 to 11 cycles. TCRdb reprocessed the 5' RACE reads via MiXCR and lists one record per CDR3 protein. The sample lists about 380,000 distinct CDR3 sequences, roughly half occurring once. The specimen sequenced was blood. The source is a man aged 60 to 69 in good health.

V usage is TRBV4-2 and J usage is TRBJ2-1; tentative D call: TRBD2 (6 bases). Trimming took 0 bases from V and 6 from J, leaving 18 bases between them. Germline values: CDR1 LGHNA, CDR2 YNFKEQ. The CDR3 is 17 residues long. CDR3 sequence (DNA): TGTGCCAGCAGCCAAGATGGAGGGGCTAGTCGGTTCAATGAGCAGTTCTTC. This sequence encodes CASSQDGGASRFNEQFF.

The chain links TRBV20-1 to TRBJ2-7; 8 nucleotides line up with TRBD2. Trimming cost V 6 bases and J 4 bases; bases outside gene matches: 11. CDR1 is DFQATT and CDR2 is SNEGSKA in the germline V gene (reference sequence). The CDR3 has 14 residues. CDR3 sequence: CSAGGLAGRYEQYF. CDR3 DNA sequence: TGCAGTGCCGGGGGGCTAGCGGGCCGGTACGAGCAGTACTTC.

J is TRBJ2-1 and V is TRBV20-1; D not certain. The CDR3 spans 12 residues. V was shortened by 2 bases and J by 5 bases, with 7 bases between the two germline ends. Per germline, CDR1 DFQATT and CDR2 SNEGSKA (reference sequence). CDR3 residues: CSARPRNNEQFF. In DNA form, the CDR3 reads TGCAGTGCTAGACCTAGAAACAATGAGCAGTTCTTC.

This clonotype occurred a few times. The V and J genes are TRBV12-3 or TRBV12-4 and TRBJ2-5; 8 bases map to TRBD1. The junction had 6 bases not matched to a gene; V was cut back by 1 base and J by 2 bases. This CDR3 is 16 amino acids long. CDR3 coding DNA: TGTGCCAGCAGTTTAGGGTCCGGGACAGGACAAGAGACCCAGTACTTC. This encodes CASSLGSGTGQETQYF.

This rearrangement joins TRBV6-4 to TRBJ2-3; D unclear. Trimming took off 6 bases at V and 7 bases at J, with 17 bases between the two ends. This CDR3 is 14 amino acids long. Looked up from germline, CDR1 is MRHNA and CDR2 is SNTAGT. The CDR3 nucleotides read TGTGCCAGCAGCGCCAGCGTTTATACCTATACGCAGTATTTT. Protein: CASSASVYTYTQYF.

The chain carries TRBV28 and TRBJ1-2; TRBD1 matches at 8 bases. The CDR3 is 15 residues long. V dropped 4 bases and J dropped 6; count of bases not matched to a gene: 10. Germline loops: CDR1 MDHEN, CDR2 SYDVKM. The CDR3: CASSSAPDRVNGYTF. The CDR3 coding sequence is TGTGCCAGCAGTTCCGCTCCGGACAGGGTCAATGGCTACACCTTC.

This clonotype was found many times. This chain uses TRBV9 with TRBJ2-7; perhaps TRBD2 as D (6 bases). This CDR3 has 14 amino acids. Trimming removed 4 bases from V and 4 bases from J, with 15 bases in between. Germline V CDR1 and CDR2: SGDLS, YYNGEE. CDR3 coding DNA: TGTGCCAGCAGCCCGCGACTAGTAGCGTACGAGCAGTACTTC. It is translated as CASSPRLVAYEQYF.

On this clonotype itself: An end of the junction does not agree with germline; a read error may underlie this. The rearrangement joins TRBV9 to TRBJ2-2; D gene unclear. There are 15 residues in the CDR3. Germline V gene lookup returns CDR1 SGDLS and CDR2 YYNGEE. CDR3 coding DNA: TGTGCTAGCAGCGTAGCTAATTCGAACACCGGGGAGCTGTTTTTT. The encoded protein is CASSVANSNTGELFF. Combining the CDR3 with reference TRBV9 and TRBJ2-2 gives the whole variable domain DSGVTQTPKHLITATGQRVTLRCSPRSGDLSVYWYQQSLDQGLQFLIQYYNGEERAKGNILERFSAQQFPDLHSELNLSSLELGDSALYFCASSVANSNTGELFFGEGSRLTVL.

This clonotype was observed a single time. The J gene is TRBJ2-5, the V gene TRBV7-2, with TRBD2 identical over 7 bases. The germline V gene encodes CDR1 SGHTA and CDR2 FQGNSA. CDR3 length: 18 amino acids. Unmatched junction bases numbered 23, after V lost 2 bases and J lost 11 bases. The CDR3 here is CASSLMAGRGLKGNEQYF. DNA of the CDR3: TGTGCCAGCAGCTTAATGGCGGGGAGGGGTTTAAAGGGTAATGAGCAGTACTTC.

This clonotype was seen only a few times. The chain uses TRBV28 and TRBJ2-4; possibly TRBD2 for D (7 bases). V gave up 3 bases and J gave up 10 bases, with 16 bases separating them. This CDR3 is built from 14 residues. The germline V gene has CDR1 MDHEN and CDR2 SYDVKM. The CDR3 spells CASSFRKGGLIQYF. Written as DNA, the CDR3 is TGTGCCAGCAGTTTTAGGAAGGGGGGGCTAATTCAGTACTTC.

Concerning this clonotype itself: A much larger clone is a single base away; this may be a read error. The chain carries TRBV27 and TRBJ2-5, with D possibly matching TRBD2 (6 bases). CDR1 MNHEY and CDR2 SMNVEV come from the germline V gene (reference sequence). The CDR3 runs to 16 residues. V lost 4 bases and J 11 bases, leaving 26 bases between the germline ends. Here the CDR3 reads CASSWGAGRAYNEQYF. The DNA of the CDR3 is TGTGCCAGCAGTTGGGGCGCGGGACGGGCCTACAATGAGCAGTACTTC.